The rows below give T cell receptor beta chains drawn from one sample of a study of blood T cell repertoires in COVID-19. Here immunoSEQ multiplex PCR was the method, and the copy in TCRdb shows in-frame clones only, minus some. Counted here are 150,000 to 200,000 clones, 60% to 85% occurring once; the ten biggest clones make up around 15%. The specimen was peripheral blood. The receptor set was obtained from a man aged 60 to 69 with active or convalescent COVID-19. The conserved cysteine and the conserved F or W are not part of the CDR3 here.

v_gene | CDR3aa
TRBV6-6 | ASREWDEQF
TRBV6-5 | ASRGTGSYEQY
TRBV19 | ASDTRDRGVRMNTEAF
TRBV7-8 | ASRSLAGGPDTQY
TRBV6-1 | ASSESRGTSGNQAYNEQF
TRBV9 | ASSPRGTLNSPLQGYT
TRBV25-1 | ASSDGQGYNEKLF
TRBV2 | ASSVQAGAPTEAF
TRBV12-5 | ASGFLPFPGLAGGSSYEQY
TRBV7-3 | ASSLVQQETQY
TRBV7-6 | ASSLTLAGITDTQY
TRBV7-2 | ASSDPTSGTNEQY
TRBV28 | ASSFRQGSNTGELF
TRBV5-4 | ASSSPDSGIPYEQY
TRBV19 | ASSPRGGTNEKLF
TRBV28 | ASSDAGTSGRYEQY
TRBV6-6 | ASSSRGEKLF
TRBV5-1 | ASSSDQGSYEKLF
TRBV24-1 | ATSPGQGGSWTDTQY
TRBV2 | ASSEFAGGGNQPQH
TRBV23-1 | ASSQYASHSPLH
TRBV6-5 | ASSRAQGHSPLH
TRBV18 | ASSTLTANTGELF
TRBV14 | ASSQRDPGNTIY
TRBV6-1 | ASSEDRGGGIQY
TRBV6-4 | ASSDRGQGTSGRGNEQY
TRBV7-9 | ASSPTYEQY